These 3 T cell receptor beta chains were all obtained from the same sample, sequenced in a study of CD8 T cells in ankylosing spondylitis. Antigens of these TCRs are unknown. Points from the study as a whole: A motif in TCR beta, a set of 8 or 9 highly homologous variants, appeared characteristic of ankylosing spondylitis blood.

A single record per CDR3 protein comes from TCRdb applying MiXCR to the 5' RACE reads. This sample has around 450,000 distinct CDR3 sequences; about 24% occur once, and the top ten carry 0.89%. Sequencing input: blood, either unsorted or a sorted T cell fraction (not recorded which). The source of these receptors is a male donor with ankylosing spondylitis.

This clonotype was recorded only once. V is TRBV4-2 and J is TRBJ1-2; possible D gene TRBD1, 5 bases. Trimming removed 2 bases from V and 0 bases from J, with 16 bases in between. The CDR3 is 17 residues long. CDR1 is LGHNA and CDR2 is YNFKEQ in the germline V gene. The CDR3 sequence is CASSQFSRDGANYGYTF. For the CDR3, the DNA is TGTGCCAGCAGCCAATTCTCGCGGGACGGCGCTAACTATGGCTACACCTTC.

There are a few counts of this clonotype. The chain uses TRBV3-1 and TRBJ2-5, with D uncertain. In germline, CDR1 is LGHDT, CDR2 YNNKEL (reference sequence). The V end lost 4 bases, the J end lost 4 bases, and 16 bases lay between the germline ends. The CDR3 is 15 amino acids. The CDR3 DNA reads TGTGCCAGCAGCCCGGACCCCGTGAGGAGAGAGACCCAGTACTTC. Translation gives CASSPDPVRRETQYF.

The CDR3 sequence: CASTPLGAFNYGYTF. DNA for the CDR3: TGTGCCAGCACCCCTTTGGGGGCCTTTAACTATGGCTACACCTTC. The chain is built from TRBV27 and TRBJ1-2; D possibly corresponds to TRBD1 (6 bases). V lost 7 bases and J 1 base, leaving 16 bases between the germline ends. The CDR3 runs 15 residues. The V gene's germline CDR1 is MNHEY and CDR2 SMNVEV (reference sequence).